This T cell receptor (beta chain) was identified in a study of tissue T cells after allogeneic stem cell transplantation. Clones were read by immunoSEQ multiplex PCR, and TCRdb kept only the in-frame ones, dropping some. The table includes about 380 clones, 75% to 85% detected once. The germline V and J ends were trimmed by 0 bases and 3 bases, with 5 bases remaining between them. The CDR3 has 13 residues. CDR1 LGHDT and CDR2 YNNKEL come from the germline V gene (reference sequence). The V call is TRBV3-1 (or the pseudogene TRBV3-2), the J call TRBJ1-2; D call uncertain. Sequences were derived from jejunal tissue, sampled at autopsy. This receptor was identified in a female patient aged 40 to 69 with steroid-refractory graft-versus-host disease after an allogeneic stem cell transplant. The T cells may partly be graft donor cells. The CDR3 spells CASSQDSDYGYTF. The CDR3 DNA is TGTGCCAGCAGCCAAGACAGTGACTATGGCTACACCTTC.